The next 30 T cell receptor beta chains were all read from a single sample in a study of blood T cell repertoires in COVID-19. Some clones are missing from TCRdb's copy, which holds only in-frame ones; the method was immunoSEQ multiplex PCR. Here the sample spans about 74,000 clones, approximately 80% being singletons. Input material: peripheral blood. The receptor source for this set is a human donor in a cohort sampled during active COVID-19.

This chain links TRBV6-4 with TRBJ1-1, with D perhaps TRBD1 (6 bases). The CDR3 totals 16 residues. Germline assignment: CDR1 MRHNA and CDR2 SNTAGT. Deletions cut 8 bases from V and 0 bases from J, with 19 bases between. CDR3 coding DNA: TGTGCCAGCCGACCTTCAACCGACAGGATGAACACTGAAGCTTTCTTT. It is translated as CASRPSTDRMNTEAFF.

In this sample, this clone turned up a few times. The sample carries other DNA sequences with the same CDR3. This chain connects TRBV5-1 to TRBJ2-7; unclear D gene. Germline loops: CDR1 SGHRS, CDR2 YFSETQ. This CDR3 comprises 14 residues. Trimming took 4 bases from V and 4 from J, leaving 15 bases between them. In DNA form, the CDR3 reads TGCGCCAGCAGCCTGGTAGTAAGCCCTTACGAGCAGTACTTC. Amino acid sequence: CASSLVVSPYEQYF.

J is TRBJ1-1 and V is TRBV18; D is ambiguous. V shed 3 bases and J shed 1 base, with 6 bases lying between them. The CDR3 loop spans 13 amino acids. Germline assignment: CDR1 KGHSH and CDR2 LQKENI. CDR3 amino acids: CASSPKQNTEAFF. The CDR3 coding sequence is TGTGCCAGCTCACCTAAACAGAACACTGAAGCTTTCTTT.

The chain links TRBV5-1 to TRBJ2-5; 11 bases line up with TRBD1. The germline CDR1 and CDR2 sequences are SGHRS and YFSETQ. The CDR3 sequence is 17 residues long. V was pared by 0 bases and J by 5 bases, with 9 bases of the junction left unmatched. DNA for the CDR3: TGCGCCAGCAGCTTGGTACCCGGGACAGGGGGGGTTGAGACCCAGTACTTC. This gives the protein CASSLVPGTGGVETQYF.

The chain uses TRBV3-1 (or the pseudogene TRBV3-2) and TRBJ2-5; possible D gene TRBD2, 6 bases. The germline V gene has CDR1 LGHDT and CDR2 YNNKEL (reference sequence). V gave up 1 base and J gave up 5 bases, with 8 bases separating them. The CDR3 totals 13 residues. The CDR3 protein is CASSQASDETQYF. DNA of the CDR3: TGTGCCAGCAGCCAAGCTAGCGACGAGACCCAGTACTTC.

This clone was recorded a few times. This chain links TRBV10-1 with TRBJ2-7, with TRBD1 as a possible D gene (5 bases). This CDR3 has 15 amino acids. CDR1 is WNHNN, CDR2 SYGVQD, per germline (reference sequence). V was cut by 4 bases and J by 1 base, with 14 bases left in between. CDR3: CASSVGRQLSYEQYV. CDR3 coding DNA: TGCGCCAGCAGTGTGGGCCGACAGCTTTCCTACGAGCAGTACGTC.

This clone has only a few counts. V gene TRBV27 combines with J gene TRBJ1-5; no firm D call. Germline CDR1 reads MNHEY; CDR2 reads SMNVEV (reference sequence). Trimming removed 2 bases at V and 2 bases at J, with 4 bases between. The CDR3 is 13 amino acids. CDR3 residues: CASSLVGNQPQHF. The CDR3 DNA follows: TGTGCCAGCAGTTTAGTCGGCAATCAGCCCCAGCATTTT.

The gene calls are TRBV3-1 (or the pseudogene TRBV3-2) and TRBJ2-1; 9 positions agree with TRBD2. The CDR3 totals 15 residues. V lost 4 bases and J lost 9; bases outside the gene matches: 10. The germline V gene encodes CDR1 LGHDT and CDR2 YNNKEL (reference sequence). CDR3 in DNA: TGTGCCAGCAGCCCCCTGGCGGGGGGGCGGGTTGAGCAGTTCTTC. It codes for CASSPLAGGRVEQFF.

The V call is TRBV7-2, the J call TRBJ1-3; D might be TRBD1 (5 bases). Germline V lookup: CDR1 SGHTA, CDR2 FQGNSA. V lost 5 bases, J lost 3 bases, and 11 bases lay in between. The CDR3 contains 14 residues. CDR3 bases: TGTGCCAGCAGCCCGCAGGGAAATGGAAACACCATATATTTT. Translating gives CASSPQGNGNTIYF.

CDR3: CASRSGGGLEQYF. CDR3 sequence (DNA): TGTGCCAGCAGATCCGGTGGGGGCTTAGAGCAGTACTTC. The V call is TRBV6-6, the J call TRBJ2-7; tentatively, D is TRBD1 (6 bases). The CDR3 extends over 13 amino acids. Trimming took off 6 bases at V and 7 bases at J, with 16 bases between the two ends. Germline V gene data show CDR1 as MNHNY and CDR2 as SVGAGI (reference sequence).

V gene TRBV18 combines with J gene TRBJ1-1, with D tentatively TRBD1 (6 bases). CDR3 size: 14 residues. V was pared by 6 bases and J by 0 bases, with 11 bases between. From germline, CDR1 is KGHSH and CDR2 LQKENI. CDR3: CASSPDRMNTEAFF. CDR3 DNA sequence: TGTGCCAGCTCCCCGGACAGAATGAACACTGAAGCTTTCTTT.

J is TRBJ2-6 and V is TRBV11-3; D gene unclear. Trimming stripped 1 base from V and 0 bases from J, with 4 bases between. CDR1 SGHNT and CDR2 YENEEA come from the germline V gene. The CDR3 runs to 15 residues. The CDR3 region has the DNA TGTGCCAGCAGCTTAGGACTCTCTGGGGCCAACGTCCTGACTTTC. Protein product: CASSLGLSGANVLTF.

V is TRBV7-2 and J is TRBJ1-1; 7 bases line up with TRBD1. This CDR3 contains 13 residues. Looked up from germline, CDR1 is SGHTA and CDR2 is FQGNSA. V gave up 5 bases and J gave up 6 bases; unmatched junction bases: 6. The CDR3 region is CASSRNRGAEAFF. The CDR3 nucleotides are TGTGCCAGCAGCCGTAACAGGGGCGCTGAAGCTTTCTTT.

This clone was observed a single time. The V and J genes are TRBV24-1 and TRBJ1-2; TRBD1 matches 7 bases. CDR1 and CDR2 from the germline V gene are KGHDR and SFDVKD. V dropped 3 bases and J dropped 4; count of bases not matched to a gene: 10. The length of the CDR3 is 16 residues. CDR3 loop: CATSDHSGQDRYGYTF. CDR3 bases: TGTGCCACCAGTGATCATAGTGGACAGGACCGCTATGGCTACACCTTC.

Only one count was recorded for this clone. The chain combines TRBV7-8 with TRBJ1-5, with 7 positions matching TRBD1. V trimming: 5 bases; J trimming: 6 bases; junction bases outside the gene matches: 10. Germline assignment: CDR1 SGHVS and CDR2 FQNEAQ. The CDR3 is 15 residues long. CDR3 amino acids: CASSLGQARGQPQHF. CDR3 in DNA: TGTGCCAGCAGCCTCGGACAGGCAAGGGGTCAGCCCCAGCATTTT.

The J gene is TRBJ2-2, the V gene TRBV5-8; the D gene is possibly TRBD2 (6 bases). The CDR3 is 18 residues long. Looked up from germline, CDR1 is SGHTS and CDR2 is YDEGEE. V was pared by 4 bases and J by 0 bases, with 19 bases between. The CDR3 DNA reads as TGTGCCAGCAGCCCCCGGGGTAGCGGACTCGCGAACACCGGGGAGCTGTTTTTT. This gives the protein CASSPRGSGLANTGELFF.

In its sample, this clone was seen once. The chain joins TRBV11-1 to TRBJ2-7; 8 bases map to TRBD2. Losses at the gene ends were 3 bases for V and 2 bases for J; bases not matched to a gene: 6. The length of the CDR3 is 15 residues. Germline assignment: CDR1 SGHAT and CDR2 FQDESV (reference sequence). The CDR3 spells CASSFAGGPTYEQYF. CDR3 DNA: TGTGCCAGCAGCTTCGCGGGGGGCCCGACCTACGAGCAGTACTTC.

The genes are TRBV5-1 and TRBJ2-3, with 10 bases aligning to TRBD2. V lost 9 bases and J lost 3; bases outside the gene matches: 7. The germline gives CDR1 SGHRS, CDR2 YFSETQ. CDR3 length equals 14 residues. As DNA, the CDR3 is TGCGCCACGAGAGCGGGGGGGCCGACAGATACGCAGTATTTT. As protein: CATRAGGPTDTQYF.

This clone occurred once. The genes are TRBV5-6 and TRBJ2-5; no definite D call. This CDR3 region has 13 residues. The ends were cut back, 0 bases at V and 4 bases at J, with 7 bases in the middle. From germline, CDR1 is SGHDT and CDR2 YYEEEE. The CDR3 reads CASSLGRRETQYF. The DNA for the CDR3 is TGTGCCAGCAGCTTGGGTAGGAGAGAGACCCAGTACTTC.

The chain has TRBV4-2 and TRBJ2-3; TRBD2 matches 11 bases. The V and J ends lost 3 bases and 2 bases, in that order; junction bases with no gene match: 10. The CDR3 has 18 residues. Per germline, CDR1 LGHNA and CDR2 YNFKEQ. CDR3 sequence: CASSQVFGTSGLTDTQYF. The CDR3 bases are TGTGCCAGCAGCCAGGTGTTCGGGACTAGCGGCCTCACAGATACGCAGTATTTT.

The V and J genes are TRBV7-9 and TRBJ2-5; D possibly corresponds to TRBD1 (5 bases). V shed 1 base and J shed 4 bases, with 10 bases lying between them. This CDR3 has 14 residues. From germline, CDR1 is SEHNR and CDR2 FQNEAQ (reference sequence). The CDR3 loop reads CASSLGGGAETQYF. The DNA for the CDR3 is TGTGCCAGCAGCTTAGGTGGTGGGGCAGAGACCCAGTACTTC.

The V gene is TRBV25-1, the J gene TRBJ1-6; D uncertain. With 1 base removed from V and 3 bases from J, the gap between germline ends came to 13 bases. From germline, CDR1 is MGHDK and CDR2 SYGVNS. This CDR3 has 17 amino acids. CDR3 amino acids: CASSELGKKSYNSPLHF. The CDR3 DNA sequence: TGTGCCAGCAGTGAATTGGGCAAAAAAAGCTATAATTCACCCCTCCACTTT.

The rearrangement links TRBV10-3 to TRBJ2-7; 15 bases are a match to TRBD2. CDR1 is ENHRY, CDR2 SYGVKD, per germline. This CDR3 contains 15 residues. After removal of 8 bases from V and 6 bases from J, the junction contained 8 bases not matched to a gene. The DNA of the CDR3 is TGTGCCATCGGGAGGACTAGCGGGAGGGTTTTCGAGCAGTACGTC. This encodes CAIGRTSGRVFEQYV.

This chain connects TRBV4-3 to TRBJ1-2; 7 nucleotides match TRBD1. There are 15 residues in the CDR3. V trimming: 0 bases; J trimming: 6 bases; junction bases outside the gene matches: 7. CDR1 LGHNA and CDR2 YSLEER come from the germline V gene. Here the CDR3 reads CASSQDVRGRDGYTF. The CDR3 DNA reads TGCGCCAGCAGCCAAGATGTTAGGGGGCGGGATGGCTACACCTTC.

This clone has a handful of counts. The chain joins TRBV2 to TRBJ1-1, with D possibly TRBD1 on 5 matching bases. This CDR3 contains 14 residues. Trimming removed 6 bases from V and 3 bases from J, with 14 bases in between. Germline CDR1 and CDR2: SNHLY and FYNNEI. This chain's CDR3 is CASSGGGRHTEAFF. The DNA for the CDR3 is TGTGCCAGCAGCGGGGGAGGGAGGCACACTGAAGCTTTCTTT.

This clone was observed a few times. This chain connects TRBV27 to TRBJ2-7; unclear D gene. Germline lookup yields CDR1 MNHEY and CDR2 SMNVEV (reference sequence). The CDR3 has 13 amino acids. Deletions cut 3 bases from V and 0 bases from J, with 6 bases between. CDR3 nucleotides: TGTGCCAGCAGTTTTGACAACTCCTACGAGCAGTACTTC. It encodes CASSFDNSYEQYF.

The V gene is TRBV7-9, the J gene TRBJ2-1; 10 nucleotides agree with TRBD2. V was pared by 1 base and J by 10 bases, with 7 bases of the junction left unmatched. CDR1 is SEHNR and CDR2 is FQNEAQ in the germline V gene (reference sequence). The CDR3 is 15 amino acids. This chain's CDR3 is CASSLGLAGAQEQFF. The CDR3 region has the DNA TGTGCCAGCAGCTTAGGTCTAGCGGGAGCGCAAGAGCAGTTCTTC.

This chain connects TRBV3-1 (or the pseudogene TRBV3-2) to TRBJ1-4; no reliable D call. The CDR3 length is 12 residues. V was trimmed by 6 bases and J by 10 bases, leaving 12 bases between them. The germline CDR1 and CDR2 sequences are LGHDT and YNNKEL (reference sequence). The CDR3 nucleotides are TGTGCCAGCAGTGTTCCGGGGAGAAAACTGTTTTTT. Protein: CASSVPGRKLFF.

The gene calls are TRBV6-5 and TRBJ1-1; TRBD1 agrees at 7 bases. Trimming took 5 bases from V and 5 from J; bases not matched to a gene: 8. This CDR3 spans 14 amino acids. Looked up from germline, CDR1 is MNHEY and CDR2 is SVGAGI. The CDR3 DNA is TGTGCCAGCAGTCAACGGACAGGAGGAACTGAAGCTTTCTTT. Translation gives CASSQRTGGTEAFF.

The chain recombines TRBV30 with TRBJ1-2; a possible D gene is TRBD1 (5 bases). CDR1 is GTSNPN, CDR2 SVGIG, per germline (reference sequence). CDR3 length equals 13 residues. Trimming stripped 2 bases from V and 8 bases from J, with 15 bases between. The CDR3 coding sequence is TGTGCCTGGAGTCTCTCCCCGACAGCGGGCTACACCTTC. As protein: CAWSLSPTAGYTF. Supplemented by reference TRBV30 and TRBJ1-2, the full variable domain reads SQTIHQWPATLVQPVGSPLSLECTVEGTSNPNLYWYRQAAGRGLQLLFYSVGIGQISSEVPQNLSASRPQDRQFILSSKKLLLSDSGFYLCAWSLSPTAGYTFGSGTRLTVV.